This T cell receptor beta chain was recorded in a study of shared clonotypes between healthy human individuals. Turning to the study itself: Per-donor plates numbered three CD4 naive, three CD4 memory, two CD8 naive and one CD8 memory.

In germline, CDR1 is ENHRY, CDR2 SYGVKD. The CDR3 extends over 14 amino acids. V lost 3 bases to trimming and J lost 4 bases, with 9 bases between them. A note on this clone: Antigen: not known.

Sequencing used immunoSEQ multiplex PCR; TCRdb keeps in-frame clones, though not all of them. Of roughly 810,000 clones detected, around 96% appear once; the ten largest clones hold less than 0.25%. Study-wide findings and caveats: Unshared clonotypes carried lower generation probabilities than those common to all four donors. In a few donors, around 5% of naive CD4 clonotypes appeared in common.

Naivety among CD8 cells was defined by CD45RO negativity and positive CCR7 selection, thereby excluding terminally differentiated effector memory CD45RA+ cells. The rearrangement uses TRBV10-3 and TRBJ2-2; possible D gene TRBD1, 5 bases. Source material: naive CD8+ T cells sorted from blood. This clonotype originated in a young man in good health. The CDR3 loop is CAISEGHFTGELFF. For the CDR3, the DNA is TGTGCCATCAGTGAAGGACATTTCACCGGGGAGCTGTTTTTT.